This passage covers 27 T cell receptor beta chains from one sample sequenced in a study of T-cell reconstitution after alpha-beta-depleted transplantation in children. Molecular barcoding with unique molecular identifiers was used for the TCRbeta library. MiXCR, run by TCRdb on the PCR reads, gives a single entry per CDR3 protein. The sample holds 400,000 to 450,000 distinct CDR3 sequences, around two fifths seen once. The sample in question was PBMCs, obtained before TCRalphabeta/CD19-depleted stem cell transplant. These receptors all come from a girl aged 2 to 10 with aplastic anemia, due to receive a stem cell transplant.

The chain has TRBV15 and TRBJ2-5, with TRBD1 as a possible D gene (7 bases). Germline V gene data show CDR1 as LNHNV and CDR2 as YYDKDF (reference sequence). The ends were cut back, 5 bases at V and 5 bases at J, with 15 bases in the middle. The length of the CDR3 is 14 residues. In DNA form, the CDR3 reads TGTGCCACCAGCTTTTCGACAGGGAGGGAGACCCAGTACTTC. This sequence encodes CATSFSTGRETQYF.

This clonotype has more than one count but fewer than ten. V gene TRBV14 combines with J gene TRBJ2-2; D unresolved. The CDR3 runs to 17 residues. V lost 0 bases, J lost 1 base, and 12 bases lay in between. Germline V CDR1 and CDR2: SGHDN, FVKESK. Here the CDR3 reads CASSQDSWALNTGELFF. In nucleotides, the CDR3 is TGTGCCAGCAGCCAAGATAGCTGGGCCTTGAACACCGGGGAGCTGTTTTTT. Variable domain in full (rest from reference TRBV14 and TRBJ2-2): EAGVTQFPSHSVIEKGQTVTLRCDPISGHDNLYWYRRVMGKEIKFLLHFVKESKQDESGMPNNRFLAERTGGTYSTLKVQPAELEDSGVYFCASSQDSWALNTGELFFGEGSRLTVL.

This clonotype was detected ten times or more. The rearrangement uses TRBV10-3 and TRBJ2-1, with TRBD1 identical over 7 bases. Trimming at V came to 3 bases and at J to 8 bases, leaving 10 bases not matched to a gene. This CDR3 is built from 15 residues. The germline CDR1 and CDR2 sequences are ENHRY and SYGVKD. The CDR3 sequence is CAISDPGQTTDEQFF. CDR3 nucleotides: TGTGCCATCAGTGATCCGGGACAGACTACCGATGAGCAGTTCTTC.

The chain has TRBV29-1 and TRBJ2-7; 8 bases are a match to TRBD1. Germline values: CDR1 SQVTM, CDR2 ANQGSEA. The CDR3 runs to 15 residues. The junction had 13 bases not matched to a gene; V was cut back by 7 bases and J by 2 bases. The CDR3 sequence: CSAGGQGIDAYEQYF. Here the CDR3 DNA reads TGCAGCGCCGGTGGACAGGGAATAGATGCCTACGAGCAGTACTTC.

The chain is built from TRBV6-1 and TRBJ2-5, with a weak D call TRBD2 (7 bases). Germline V gene data show CDR1 as MNHNS and CDR2 as SASEGT. This CDR3 region has 14 residues. V was shortened by 8 bases and J by 5 bases, with 18 bases between the two germline ends. CDR3 amino acids: CASGARGAYETQYF. DNA for the CDR3: TGTGCCAGCGGGGCACGGGGGGCGTATGAGACCCAGTACTTC.

The rearrangement uses TRBV10-1 and TRBJ1-3; perhaps TRBD1 as D (5 bases). Germline CDR1 WNHNN, CDR2 SYGVQD (reference sequence). The CDR3 sequence is 16 residues long. With 2 bases removed from V and 0 bases from J, the gap between germline ends came to 11 bases. The CDR3 loop is CASSETQGSSGNTIYF. The CDR3 nucleotides are TGCGCCAGCAGTGAGACGCAGGGAAGCTCTGGAAACACCATATATTTT.

The V and J genes are TRBV20-1 and TRBJ2-2, with 11 bases lining up with TRBD2. V was pared by 3 bases and J by 4 bases, with 7 bases of the junction left unmatched. Looked up from germline, CDR1 is DFQATT and CDR2 is SNEGSKA (reference sequence). CDR3 length: 16 residues. This CDR3 is CSARIAGGPGTGELFF. CDR3 DNA: TGCAGTGCTAGGATAGCGGGGGGGCCGGGCACCGGGGAGCTGTTTTTT.

The chain recombines TRBV12-3 or TRBV12-4 with TRBJ1-1; 7 bases are shared with TRBD1. This CDR3 region has 15 residues. V shed 6 bases and J 0 bases; nucleotides not matched to a gene: 7. CDR3 residues: CASSPGGQLNTEAFF. In nucleotides, the CDR3 is TGTGCCAGCAGCCCCGGGGGACAGTTGAACACTGAAGCTTTCTTT.

The chain couples TRBV4-2 to TRBJ2-2; D is uncertain. This CDR3 has 15 amino acids. The V and J ends lost 6 bases and 0 bases respectively, with 11 bases between them. Germline CDR1 and CDR2: LGHNA and YNFKEQ. Written as DNA, the CDR3 is TGTGCCAGCAGTAGGTCGGACGCGAACACCGGGGAGCTGTTTTTT. The encoded protein is CASSRSDANTGELFF.

The CDR3 loop is CSANHETGANVLTF. In nucleotides, the CDR3 is TGCAGTGCCAACCACGAAACCGGGGCCAACGTCCTGACTTTC. The chain links TRBV20-1 to TRBJ2-6; no firm D call. Trimming stripped 6 bases from V and 4 bases from J, with 13 bases between. Per germline, CDR1 DFQATT and CDR2 SNEGSKA (reference sequence). The length of the CDR3 is 14 residues.

This clonotype came up a few times. The rearrangement joins TRBV5-1 to TRBJ2-3; D is possibly TRBD2 (5 bases). This CDR3 contains 14 residues. CDR1 and CDR2 from the germline V gene are SGHRS and YFSETQ. Trimming cost V 4 bases and J 5 bases, with 14 bases left between them. In DNA form, the CDR3 reads TGCGCCAGCAGCAGGACTGTCCTTAAAGATACGCAGTATTTT. It specifies CASSRTVLKDTQYF.

Of note for this clonotype: A read error may be the cause here, since a much bigger clone is one base away. This chain joins TRBV6-2 or TRBV6-3 and TRBJ1-1, with D unresolved. The CDR3 is 11 amino acids. V was trimmed by 6 bases and J by 2 bases, leaving 4 bases between them. CDR1 is MNHEY, CDR2 SVGEGT, per germline. The CDR3 loop is CASRSNTEAFF. The CDR3 bases are TGTGCCAGCAGATCAAACACTGAAGCTTTCTTT.

The chain carries TRBV6-1 and TRBJ1-1, with D unclear. V was cut by 0 bases and J by 3 bases, with 8 bases left in between. Per the germline V gene, CDR1 is MNHNS and CDR2 is SASEGT. The CDR3 runs 14 residues. This chain's CDR3 is CASSEAGGHTEAFF. The CDR3 DNA follows: TGTGCCAGCAGTGAAGCGGGCGGGCACACTGAAGCTTTCTTT.

V is TRBV6-1 and J is TRBJ2-7; a possible D gene is TRBD2 (7 bases). Germline CDR1 and CDR2: MNHNS and SASEGT. Trimming removed 5 bases at V and 5 bases at J, with 16 bases between. The CDR3 sequence is 14 residues long. The CDR3 nucleotides read TGTGCCAGCAGTCGCCCGGGGGGCCGGAACGAGCAGTACTTC. It yields the protein CASSRPGGRNEQYF.

This chain links TRBV7-2 with TRBJ2-3, with a tentative D call TRBD2 (5 bases). Germline V gives CDR1 SGHTA, CDR2 FQGNSA. V was shortened by 4 bases and J by 2 bases, with 16 bases between the two germline ends. This CDR3 has 16 residues. CDR3 amino acids: CASSSVSERLTDTQYF. CDR3 in DNA: TGTGCCAGCAGCTCGGTCAGTGAGCGGCTCACAGATACGCAGTATTTT.

The CDR3, as DNA: TGTGCCAGCAGCCAACGTCTGGGTAACCAAGAGACCCAGTACTTC. This translates into CASSQRLGNQETQYF. V and J are TRBV3-1 and TRBJ2-5; D gene ambiguous. The CDR3 covers 15 residues. Germline assignment: CDR1 LGHDT and CDR2 YNNKEL (reference sequence). The V gene lost 2 bases and the J gene lost 0 bases, with 10 bases spanning the gap.

In its sample, this clonotype was seen many times. This chain connects TRBV5-1 to TRBJ1-1; D remains unclear. The V gene's germline CDR1 is SGHRS and CDR2 YFSETQ. Trimming stripped 8 bases from V and 6 bases from J, with 14 bases between. The CDR3 length is 12 residues. Here the CDR3 reads CARTGLRAEAFF. In DNA, the CDR3 is TGCGCCAGGACGGGTCTGAGAGCTGAAGCTTTCTTT.

V usage is TRBV7-9 and J usage is TRBJ2-7; 7 bases agree with TRBD1. The CDR3 consists of 14 residues. V lost 2 bases, J lost 6 bases, and 7 bases stayed unmatched. CDR1 and CDR2 (germline): SEHNR, FQNEAQ (reference sequence). The CDR3: CASSLFGTDPEQYF. CDR3 sequence (DNA): TGTGCCAGCAGCTTATTCGGGACAGACCCCGAGCAGTACTTC.

This clonotype came up many times. The rearrangement joins TRBV28 to TRBJ2-4; TRBD1 is a possible D gene (5 bases). The V end lost 2 bases, the J end lost 2 bases, and 10 bases lay between the germline ends. CDR1 is MDHEN, CDR2 SYDVKM, per germline. This CDR3 comprises 15 residues. CDR3 region: CASSLQGSSKNIQYF. In DNA form, the CDR3 reads TGTGCCAGCAGTTTACAGGGATCCTCCAAAAACATTCAGTACTTC.

The chain couples TRBV10-1 to TRBJ2-7; TRBD1 might be the D (7 bases). The V end was cut by 4 bases, the J end by 6 bases, with 19 bases between. The CDR3 has 15 residues. Germline lookup yields CDR1 WNHNN and CDR2 SYGVQD (reference sequence). The CDR3 region has the DNA TGCGCCAGCAGTGGGGTCAGGGGGGATGAAGGCGAGCAGTACTTC. Its translation: CASSGVRGDEGEQYF.

This clonotype was counted a few times. The J gene is TRBJ2-3, the V gene TRBV20-1, with 15 bases identical to TRBD2. CDR3 length: 20 residues. Looked up from germline, CDR1 is DFQATT and CDR2 is SNEGSKA (reference sequence). The ends lost 5 bases at V and 2 bases at J; junction bases unmatched: 17. The DNA for the CDR3 is TGCAGTGCTCCTGACCCGGGACTAGCGGGAGGAACCTATTTCACAGATACGCAGTATTTT. This translates into CSAPDPGLAGGTYFTDTQYF.

This chain links TRBV20-1 with TRBJ1-2, with TRBD1 as a possible D gene (6 bases). The germline V and J ends were trimmed by 4 bases and 8 bases, with 14 bases remaining between them. The CDR3 has 12 residues. Germline V CDR1 and CDR2: DFQATT, SNEGSKA (reference sequence). CDR3 residues: CSATRDKRGYTF. The CDR3 DNA is TGCAGTGCTACCCGGGACAAAAGAGGCTACACCTTC.

At least ten counts were recorded for this clonotype. CDR3 nucleotide sequence: TGTGCCAGCAGCCCGTCAACGGGCACAGATACGCAGTATTTT. Its translation: CASSPSTGTDTQYF. The chain uses TRBV9 and TRBJ2-3; D remains ambiguous. V lost 4 bases and J lost 1, with 10 bases in between. CDR1 SGDLS and CDR2 YYNGEE come from the germline V gene. The CDR3 covers 14 residues.

J is TRBJ2-2 and V is TRBV7-9, with 7 bases identical to TRBD1. CDR3 size: 14 residues. Germline-derived CDR1 and CDR2 are SEHNR and FQNEAQ (reference sequence). V was pared by 8 bases and J by 1 base, with 4 bases of the junction left unmatched. The CDR3 nucleotides are TGTGCCAGCCCGGACAGGAGGAACACCGGGGAGCTGTTTTTT. Its translation is CASPDRRNTGELFF.

This clonotype showed up just a few times. V usage is TRBV12-3 or TRBV12-4 and J usage is TRBJ1-6, with unresolved D. The CDR3 runs 11 residues. Deletions cut 3 bases from V and 11 bases from J, with 5 bases between. For the CDR3, the DNA is TGTGCCAGCAGTTTGAGACCACCCCTCCACTTT. Residues: CASSLRPPLHF.

The chain recombines TRBV5-1 with TRBJ2-1; 13 bases map to TRBD2. After removal of 5 bases from V and 4 bases from J, the junction contained 3 bases not matched to a gene. CDR3 length: 15 amino acids. The germline gives CDR1 SGHRS, CDR2 YFSETQ. The CDR3 protein is CASRLAGGPYNEQFF. CDR3 sequence (DNA): TGCGCCAGCAGACTAGCGGGGGGGCCGTACAATGAGCAGTTCTTC.

CDR3 loop: CASRYTGEDEQFF. In DNA form, the CDR3 reads TGTGCCAGCAGGTATACAGGTGAGGATGAGCAGTTCTTC. V gene TRBV7-9 combines with J gene TRBJ2-1; TRBD1 is a possible D gene (5 bases). CDR3 length: 13 amino acids. V was clipped by 6 bases and J by 8 bases, with 14 bases between them. Germline V CDR1 and CDR2: SEHNR, FQNEAQ (reference sequence).